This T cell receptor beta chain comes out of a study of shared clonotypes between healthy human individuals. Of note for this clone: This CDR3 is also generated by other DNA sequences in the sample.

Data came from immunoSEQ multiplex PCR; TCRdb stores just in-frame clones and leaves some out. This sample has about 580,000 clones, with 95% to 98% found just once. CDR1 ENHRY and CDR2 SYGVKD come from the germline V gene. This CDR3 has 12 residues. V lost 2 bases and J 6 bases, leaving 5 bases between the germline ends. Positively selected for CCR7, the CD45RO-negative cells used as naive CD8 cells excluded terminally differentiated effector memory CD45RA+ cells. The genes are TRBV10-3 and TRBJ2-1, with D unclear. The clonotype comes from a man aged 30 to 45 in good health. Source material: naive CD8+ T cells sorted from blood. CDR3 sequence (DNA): TGTGCCATCAGTGAGGGTGGCAATGAGCAGTTCTTC. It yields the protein CAISEGGNEQFF.